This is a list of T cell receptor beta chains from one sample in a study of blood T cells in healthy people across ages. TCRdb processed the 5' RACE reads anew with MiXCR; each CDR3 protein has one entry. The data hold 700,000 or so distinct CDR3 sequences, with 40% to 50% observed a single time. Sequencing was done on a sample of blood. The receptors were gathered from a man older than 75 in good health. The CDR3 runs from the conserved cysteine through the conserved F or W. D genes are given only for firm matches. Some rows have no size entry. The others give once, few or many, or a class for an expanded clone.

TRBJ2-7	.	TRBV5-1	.	CASSTAAGPGSYEQYF	TGCGCCAGCAGCACGGCGGCAGGCCCCGGCTCCTACGAGCAGTACTTC
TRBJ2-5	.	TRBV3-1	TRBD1	CASSQDQGVRETQYF	TGTGCCAGCAGCCAAGATCAGGGGGTGAGAGAGACCCAGTACTTC
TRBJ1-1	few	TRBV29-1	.	CSVDDGGNTEAFF	TGCAGCGTTGATGATGGAGGGAACACTGAAGCTTTCTTT
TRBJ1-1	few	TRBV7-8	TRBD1	CASSRDREGPEAFF	TGTGCCAGCAGCCGGGACAGGGAAGGCCCTGAAGCTTTCTTT
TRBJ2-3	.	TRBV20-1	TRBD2	CSAIAGSTETQYF	TGCAGTGCGATAGCGGGAAGCACAGAGACGCAGTATTTT
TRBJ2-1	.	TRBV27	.	CASRETGGETQFF	TGTGCCAGCAGAGAGACAGGAGGGGAGACCCAGTTCTTC
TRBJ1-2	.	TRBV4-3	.	CASSQVVNYGYTF	TGCGCCAGCAGCCAAGTTGTTAACTATGGCTACACCTTC
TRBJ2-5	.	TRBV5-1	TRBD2	CASSPIAGVETQYF	TGCGCCAGCAGCCCTATAGCGGGAGTAGAGACCCAGTACTTC
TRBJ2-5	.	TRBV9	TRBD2	CASSGPSGSLETQYF	TGTGCCAGCAGCGGACCGAGCGGGAGCCTCGAGACCCAGTACTTC
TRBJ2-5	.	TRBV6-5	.	CASSGFGVRETQYF	TGTGCCAGCAGTGGGTTTGGAGTAAGAGAGACCCAGTACTTC
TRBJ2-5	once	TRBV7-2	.	CASNIILNEQYF	TGTGCCAGCAATATTATACTGAATGAGCAGTACTTC
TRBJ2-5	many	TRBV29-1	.	CSVATSPQETQYF	TGCAGCGTCGCTACTAGCCCGCAAGAGACCCAGTACTTC
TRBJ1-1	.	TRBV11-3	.	CASRGREPGALPWGLSEAFF	TGTGCCAGCAGGGGCCGAGAACCCGGGGCCCTACCTTGGGGTCTCTCTGAAGCTTTCTTT